This T cell receptor beta chain is drawn from a study of T-cell memory formation after mild COVID-19. Across the study: TCR clusters were largely donor specific.

Overall study results and limits: Cross-reactive memory seemingly joined, as some responding clones were found in pre-infection memory. Nothing confirmed that second-wave clones peaking on day 37 were specific for SARS-CoV-2.

As regards this clonotype: Its cognate antigen is unknown.

5'RACE with constant-segment primers yielded barcoded, UMI-tagged TCR alpha and TCR beta cDNA libraries. One entry per CDR3 protein, called by TCRdb with MiXCR from the 5' RACE reads. Among about 340,000 distinct CDR3 sequences listed, around 21% were seen once. The sample consisted of PBMCs or a T cell subset sorted from them (not recorded which). The sequence derives from an adult woman who had mild COVID-19 (a few samples of this study predate the infection). Cell type and time point are not known.

The chain's CDR3 is CAWSYDATNEKLFF. The CDR3 DNA follows: TGTGCCTGGAGTTATGATGCAACTAATGAAAAACTGTTTTTT. The V gene is TRBV30, the J gene TRBJ1-4; D remains unclear. The V gene's germline CDR1 is GTSNPN and CDR2 SVGIG (reference sequence). This CDR3 spans 14 amino acids. Trimming cost V 2 bases and J 0 bases, with 7 bases left between them.